The T cell receptor (beta chain) described here comes from a study of OX40 agonist ivuxolimab in advanced cancers. Assay used: immunoSEQ multiplex PCR; TCRdb lists only in-frame clones, some missing. Of about 140,000 clones listed, more than 85% were seen once; the top ten hold approximately 0.99%. V was cut by 2 bases and J by 0 bases, with 8 bases left in between. The CDR3 sequence is 15 residues long. In germline, CDR1 is MNHNS, CDR2 SASEGT. The chain combines TRBV6-1 with TRBJ1-5, with D uncertain. This TCR was sampled from an adult with an advanced solid tumor such as melanoma, head and neck, liver or kidney cancer. The source was CD4+ or CD8+ T cells sorted from blood, collected in a trial of the OX40 agonist ivuxolimab. CDR3 sequence reads: CASSELWGSNQPQHF. In DNA form, the CDR3 reads TGTGCCAGCAGTGAACTTTGGGGTAGCAATCAGCCCCAGCATTTT.